This TCR beta chain was observed in a study of T cells after posttransplantation cyclophosphamide (dated by TCRdb to about 2016). Regarding the study in general: Using TRB sequencing, the study followed how the T cell repertoire rebuilt after myeloablative bone marrow transplantation with posttransplantation cyclophosphamide given as GVHD prophylaxis. Because TRA and TRB clonality correlated tightly in roughly ten samples, later TCR analyses were limited to TRB. Public TRB sequences were searched against a database of over 3,600 sequences associated with responses to pathogens, tumor antigens, self-antigens and alloantigens. TRB sequencing was also done on up to about 3 additional blood samples from 2 to 5.2 years after transplant in 3 patients, and on pretransplant blood from several patients. Blood from every one of the roughly 30 PTCy patients who had 1-year posttransplant specimens underwent TRB sequencing. Samples from under 40 PTCy-treated patients, along with samples from 16 of their related bone marrow donors, underwent antigen receptor sequencing.

Comment on this clone: Its specific antigen is unknown. The sample holds no much larger clone one base away, and base qualities are not on file.

The CDR3 runs 14 amino acids, cysteine and phenylalanine included. CDR3 DNA is the only sequence kept; it has 42 bases, read in frame from the first base. Compared with germline, V lacks 4 bases and J lacks 12 bases; bases without a gene match: 13. For CDR1 and CDR2, the germline V gene lists SGHRS and YFSETQ. On the day of marrow donation, related bone marrow donors gave peripheral blood samples. Peripheral blood and bone marrow mononuclear cells were isolated by Ficoll-Hypaque density centrifugation and were cryopreserved. Genomic DNA was the input for TRB sequencing, which was run either with the immunoSEQ assay at survey resolution or with the hsTCRB kit. In the paper's pipeline: The immunoSEQ software handled initial read processing, and the LymphoSeq R package was used for repertoire analyses. Clonality was computed as 1 minus normalized Shannon entropy, and a Gini coefficient was also calculated for each TRB dataset. Phenotypes of unsorted samples were inferred by mapping TRB sequences from sorted subsets of the recipient or donor onto unsorted samples of the same recipient. Drawn from immuneACCESS, this table holds only the in-frame rearrangements with V and J called that TCRdb kept. Clones are partly lost; checked studies trace under half to an unresolved V gene and leave the rest unexplained. From that table come the V and J calls and clone size; the DNA was used to work out D and trimming. The sample yields around 50,000 clones; roughly 92% were counted once. Of the sample, approximately 3.1% is held by the ten largest clones.

Overall study results and their limits: The TRB repertoires of T cells infiltrating skin or GI tract showed only limited overlap with the TRB repertoires of T cells in blood. Donor-recipient similarity was low at 1-2 months but increased during the first year, and donor CD8+ memory clones often dominated later blood repertoires. Across the approximately 47 patients, TRB clonality was highly associated with recipient CMV seropositivity and CMV reactivation, and diversity with PTCy was similar to that in the CNI/methotrexate controls.

The clonotype originates from a woman aged 45-60 years in good health and a related stem cell transplant donor. In this chain, TRBV5-1 is recombined with TRBJ1-2; 9 bases in the junction line up with TRBD1. The specimen sequenced was PBMCs. CDR3 protein: CASSGNYGQGRNTF. The nucleotides read TGCGCCAGCAGCGGGAATTACGGACAGGGGAGAAACACCTTC.